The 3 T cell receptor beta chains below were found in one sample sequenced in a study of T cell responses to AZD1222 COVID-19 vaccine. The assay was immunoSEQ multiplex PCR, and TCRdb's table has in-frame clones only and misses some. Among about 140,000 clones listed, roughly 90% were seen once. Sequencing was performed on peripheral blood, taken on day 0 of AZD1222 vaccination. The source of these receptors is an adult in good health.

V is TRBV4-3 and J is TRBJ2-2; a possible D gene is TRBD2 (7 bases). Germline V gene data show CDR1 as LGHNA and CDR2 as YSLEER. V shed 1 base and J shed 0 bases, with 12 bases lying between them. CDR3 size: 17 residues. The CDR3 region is CASSQGWGGPNTGELFF. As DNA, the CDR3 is TGCGCCAGCAGCCAAGGTTGGGGGGGCCCGAACACCGGGGAGCTGTTTTTT.

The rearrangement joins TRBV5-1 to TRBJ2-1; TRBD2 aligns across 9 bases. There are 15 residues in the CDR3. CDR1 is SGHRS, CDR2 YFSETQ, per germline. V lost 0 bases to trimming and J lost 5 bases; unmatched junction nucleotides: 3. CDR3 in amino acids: CASSLVAGAHNEQFF. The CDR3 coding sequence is TGCGCCAGCAGCTTGGTAGCGGGGGCCCACAATGAGCAGTTCTTC.

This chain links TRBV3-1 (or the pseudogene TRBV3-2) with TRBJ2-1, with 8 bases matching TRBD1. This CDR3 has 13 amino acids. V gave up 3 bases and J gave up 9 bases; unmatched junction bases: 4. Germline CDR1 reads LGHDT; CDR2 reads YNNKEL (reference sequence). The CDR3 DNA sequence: TGTGCCAGCAGCCAGCAGGGGGCGAGTGAGCAGTTCTTC. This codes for CASSQQGASEQFF.